These 20 T cell receptor beta chains were all obtained from the same sample, sequenced in a study of blood T cell repertoires in COVID-19. Profiling relied on immunoSEQ multiplex PCR, and the TCRdb table lists in-frame clones only, not all of them. This sample has fewer than 250,000 clones; about four fifths occur once, and the top ten carry 7.6%. The sequenced material came from peripheral blood. These receptor sequences come from a woman between 45 and 60 years old with active or convalescent COVID-19.

This clone has a single count. The gene calls are TRBV6-1 and TRBJ2-1, with D perhaps matching TRBD1 (5 bases). This CDR3 is built from 13 residues. Germline CDR1 is MNHNS and CDR2 is SASEGT. The V end was cut by 1 base, the J end by 6 bases, with 7 bases between. In DNA form, the CDR3 reads TGTGCCAGCAGTGAAGGACAGACCAATGAGCAGTTCTTC. It yields the protein CASSEGQTNEQFF.

The CDR3 reads CASSLGASAGGSPLHF. The CDR3 DNA reads as TGCGCCAGCAGCTTGGGGGCGTCGGCGGGTGGTTCACCCCTCCACTTT. The chain combines TRBV5-1 with TRBJ1-6; D call uncertain. The germline gives CDR1 SGHRS, CDR2 YFSETQ. Deletions cut 0 bases from V and 9 bases from J, with 16 bases between. This CDR3 has 16 amino acids. The variable domain in full, completed from reference TRBV5-1 and TRBJ1-6, reads KAGVTQTPRYLIKTRGQQVTLSCSPISGHRSVSWYQQTPGQGLQFLFEYFSETQRNKGNFPGRFSGRQFSNSRSEMNVSTLELGDSALYLCASSLGASAGGSPLHFGNGTRLTVT.

The chain uses TRBV19 and TRBJ1-2; no reliable D call. CDR1 LNHDA and CDR2 SQIVND come from the germline V gene (reference sequence). The CDR3 consists of 14 residues. V lost 7 bases and J 5 bases, leaving 17 bases between the germline ends. The DNA for the CDR3 is TGTGCCAGTACCGCTGGGGTCAGGAGGTATGGCTACACCTTC. Translated: CASTAGVRRYGYTF.

The chain carries TRBV18 and TRBJ1-2; 8 nucleotides agree with TRBD1. CDR1 is KGHSH, CDR2 LQKENI, per germline. The CDR3 is made up of 14 amino acids. The V segment lost 0 bases and the J segment 6 bases; nucleotides outside the gene matches: 3. This CDR3 reads CASSPPEDRDGYTF. CDR3 coding DNA: TGTGCCAGCTCACCACCCGAGGACAGGGATGGCTACACCTTC.

V gene TRBV4-1 combines with J gene TRBJ1-5, with a possible D match to TRBD1 (5 bases). Germline CDR1 and CDR2: MGHRA and YSYEKL. The CDR3 runs to 14 residues. Trimming took off 3 bases at V and 3 bases at J, with 9 bases between the two ends. The CDR3 bases are TGCGCCAGCAGCCAGGGGCAGCACAATCAGCCCCAGCATTTT. Protein: CASSQGQHNQPQHF.

In DNA, the CDR3 is TGTGCCAGCAGTGATCAGGGTTTTAATTCACCCCTCCACTTT. This translates into CASSDQGFNSPLHF. J is TRBJ1-6 and V is TRBV25-1; tentatively, D is TRBD1 (5 bases). Germline-derived CDR1 and CDR2 are MGHDK and SYGVNS. Trimming pared 3 bases from V and 6 bases from J, leaving 9 bases between. There are 14 residues in the CDR3.

In the case of this clone: Different DNA sequences within this sample yield the same CDR3. V usage is TRBV18 and J usage is TRBJ1-6; D remains ambiguous. Looked up from germline, CDR1 is KGHSH and CDR2 is LQKENI. The ends were cut back, 2 bases at V and 8 bases at J, with 7 bases in the middle. The CDR3 loop spans 13 amino acids. The CDR3 region is CASSPSGDSPLHF. The CDR3 DNA reads TGTGCCAGCTCACCAAGCGGAGATTCACCCCTCCACTTT.

The V call is TRBV18, the J call TRBJ2-2, with a weak D call TRBD1 (6 bases). The CDR3 covers 15 residues. Trimming took 3 bases from V and 6 from J, leaving 14 bases between them. The germline gives CDR1 KGHSH, CDR2 LQKENI. CDR3 in DNA: TGTGCCAGCTCACCGACAGGAGGATCGTCCGGGGAGCTGTTTTTT. It translates to CASSPTGGSSGELFF.

The rearrangement joins TRBV29-1 to TRBJ1-1; TRBD1 agrees at 8 bases. Germline lookup yields CDR1 SQVTM and CDR2 ANQGSEA. This CDR3 spans 15 amino acids. V lost 6 bases and J lost 0; bases outside the gene matches: 9. The CDR3 coding sequence is TGCAGCGTACGACAGGGGAGATCCATGAACACTGAAGCTTTCTTT. As protein: CSVRQGRSMNTEAFF.

The J gene is TRBJ2-3, the V gene TRBV20-1, with 9 bases identical to TRBD2. J lost 4 bases, V lost 6 bases, and 8 bases had no gene match. The germline CDR1 and CDR2 sequences are DFQATT and SNEGSKA (reference sequence). The CDR3 runs to 14 residues. As DNA, the CDR3 is TGCAGTGCCAGTCTAGCGGGAATACCAGATACGCAGTATTTT. Protein product: CSASLAGIPDTQYF.

The chain joins TRBV2 to TRBJ1-1; D is ambiguous. The germline V and J ends were trimmed by 8 bases and 1 base, with 17 bases remaining between them. Germline CDR1 reads SNHLY; CDR2 reads FYNNEI. This CDR3 has 15 amino acids. The CDR3 protein is CASRPSREGNTEAFF. DNA of the CDR3: TGTGCCAGCCGCCCGAGTAGGGAGGGGAACACTGAAGCTTTCTTT.

This chain links TRBV5-1 with TRBJ1-2; D gene uncertain. This CDR3 has 12 residues. V shed 4 bases and J shed 4 bases, with 8 bases lying between them. CDR1 and CDR2 (germline): SGHRS, YFSETQ. In nucleotides, the CDR3 is TGCGCCAGCAGCCCCGACATCTATGGCTACACCTTC. Translation: CASSPDIYGYTF.

The rearrangement links TRBV5-6 to TRBJ2-7, with 7 nucleotides matching TRBD2. This CDR3 has 17 amino acids. CDR1 and CDR2 from the germline V gene are SGHDT and YYEEEE. With V trimmed by 3 bases and J by 5 bases, 17 bases remained unmatched. The DNA of the CDR3 is TGTGCCAGCAGCTACGGCCTAACGGGAGGCTACTACAACGAGCAGTACTTC. Translating it yields CASSYGLTGGYYNEQYF. Full variable domain (rest looked up from reference TRBV5-6 and TRBJ2-7): DAGVTQSPTHLIKTRGQQVTLRCSPKSGHDTVSWYQQALGQGPQFIFQYYEEEERQRGNFPDRFSGHQFPNYSSELNVNALLLGDSALYLCASSYGLTGGYYNEQYFGPGTRLTVT.

J is TRBJ2-1 and V is TRBV11-3, with 8 bases matching TRBD1. Losses at the gene ends were 3 bases for V and 6 bases for J; bases not matched to a gene: 4. This CDR3 contains 14 residues. Per the germline V gene, CDR1 is SGHNT and CDR2 is YENEEA. CDR3 amino acids: CASSFGQGPNEQFF. CDR3 coding DNA: TGTGCCAGCAGCTTTGGACAGGGACCCAATGAGCAGTTCTTC.

Regarding this clone: This may be a read error, as it is one base from a much larger clone. The V and J genes are TRBV6-5 and TRBJ1-6; tentatively, D is TRBD1 (5 bases). The ends were cut back, 6 bases at V and 3 bases at J, with 9 bases in the middle. This CDR3 has 14 amino acids. In germline, CDR1 is MNHEY, CDR2 SVGAGI. The CDR3 region has the DNA TGTGCCAGCAGCTTGACAGTCTATAATTCACCCCTCCACTTT. It translates to CASSLTVYNSPLHF.

The chain's CDR3 is CASSQGAGANVLTF. CDR3 coding DNA: TGTGCCAGCAGCCAGGGAGCTGGGGCCAACGTCCTGACTTTC. The V call is TRBV3-1 (or the pseudogene TRBV3-2), the J call TRBJ2-6, with D possibly TRBD2 on 5 matching bases. The germline V gene has CDR1 LGHDT and CDR2 YNNKEL (reference sequence). V was clipped by 3 bases and J by 2 bases, with 5 bases between them. The CDR3 length is 14 residues.

CDR3 in DNA: TGCACCGCGGAGACAGGGGGCTTTCACGAGCAGTACTTC. Protein product: CTAETGGFHEQYF. The chain carries TRBV29-1 and TRBJ2-7; 10 nucleotides line up with TRBD1. Germline V gives CDR1 SQVTM, CDR2 ANQGSEA. The CDR3 sequence is 13 residues long.

V is TRBV5-4 and J is TRBJ2-2, with 9 nucleotides matching TRBD2. The CDR3 has 16 amino acids. J lost 5 bases, V lost 3 bases, and 8 bases had no gene match. The germline CDR1 and CDR2 sequences are SGHNT and YYREEE (reference sequence). Written as DNA, the CDR3 is TGTGCCAGCAGCTCGGGAGGGACTAGCCGGACCGGGGAGCTGTTTTTT. The encoded protein is CASSSGGTSRTGELFF.

This rearrangement joins TRBV7-3 to TRBJ2-3; 8 bases are shared with TRBD2. Germline V gene lookup returns CDR1 SGHTA and CDR2 FQGTGA. The V and J ends lost 4 bases and 5 bases, in that order; junction bases with no gene match: 8. The CDR3 contains 15 residues. DNA for the CDR3: TGTGCCAGCAGCTCAACGGGAGGGGGGATAGATACGCAGTATTTT. This sequence encodes CASSSTGGGIDTQYF.

The J gene is TRBJ1-2, the V gene TRBV5-5; TRBD1 agrees at 9 bases. The CDR3 is 15 amino acids. The V and J ends lost 5 bases and 9 bases, in that order; junction bases with no gene match: 14. Germline V gene data show CDR1 as SGHKS and CDR2 as YYEKEE (reference sequence). CDR3 sequence (DNA): TGTGCCAGCAGTTTACAGGGGGCGCTCCTCTACAGCTACACCTTC. Its protein product is CASSLQGALLYSYTF.